The 16 T cell receptor beta chains in this list originate from one sample, sequenced in a study of radiation and T cells in renal cell carcinoma. Time point described: blood 2 weeks post-SBRT. Described treatment: 15 Gy SBRT to primary tumor, nephrectomy 4 weeks later. Assay: immunoSEQ multiplex PCR; the TCRdb copy retains only in-frame clones and omits some. Counted here are tens of thousands of clones, 80% to 90% occurring once; the ten biggest clones make up around 21%. The sample here was blood, taken from a patient whose treatment included radiotherapy and nephrectomy. Receptor source: a woman between 45 and 60 years old with renal cell carcinoma.

This clone is a singleton in its sample. This sequence joins TRBV5-1 and TRBJ2-2; D gene uncertain. V shed 0 bases and J shed 0 bases, with 9 bases lying between them. Germline V gene data show CDR1 as SGHRS and CDR2 as YFSETQ. The CDR3 is 16 amino acids. CDR3 sequence: CASSLVPTANTGELFF. The DNA for the CDR3 is TGCGCCAGCAGCTTGGTACCCACAGCGAACACCGGGGAGCTGTTTTTT.

The chain links TRBV28 to TRBJ2-2; D unresolved. Germline V gives CDR1 MDHEN, CDR2 SYDVKM. The V end lost 8 bases, the J end lost 1 base, and 5 bases lay between the germline ends. This CDR3 spans 12 amino acids. CDR3 coding DNA: TGTGCCAGCCAGAGGAACACCGGGGAGCTGTTTTTT. Residues: CASQRNTGELFF.

With regard to this clone: Distinct nucleotide sequences in the sample also encode this CDR3. V gene TRBV19 combines with J gene TRBJ2-2; 13 bases line up with TRBD2. CDR3 length: 17 residues. With V trimmed by 1 base and J by 5 bases, 4 bases remained unmatched. The germline gives CDR1 LNHDA, CDR2 SQIVND (reference sequence). The CDR3, as DNA: TGTGCCAGTAGTATAGGGGGACTAGCGGGGCTGACCGGGGAGCTGTTTTTT. It yields the protein CASSIGGLAGLTGELFF.

This clone was seen only a few times. V usage is TRBV4-2 and J usage is TRBJ2-5, with no clear D. Germline CDR1 is LGHNA and CDR2 is YNFKEQ. The CDR3 contains 12 residues. Trimming took off 1 base at V and 2 bases at J, with 2 bases between the two ends. This CDR3 reads CASSQAQETQYF. CDR3 DNA sequence: TGTGCCAGCAGCCAAGCACAAGAGACCCAGTACTTC.

The chain links TRBV14 to TRBJ2-7; perhaps TRBD1 as D (5 bases). This CDR3 has 12 residues. The germline V gene has CDR1 SGHDN and CDR2 FVKESK. V shed 3 bases and J shed 4 bases, with 7 bases lying between them. The CDR3 DNA follows: TGTGCCAGCAGCCAGACAGAGTACGAGCAGTACTTC. As protein: CASSQTEYEQYF. The entire variable domain, with the rest obtained from reference TRBV14 and TRBJ2-7, is as follows: EAGVTQFPSHSVIEKGQTVTLRCDPISGHDNLYWYRRVMGKEIKFLLHFVKESKQDESGMPNNRFLAERTGGTYSTLKVQPAELEDSGVYFCASSQTEYEQYFGPGTRLTVT.

The chain recombines TRBV10-2 with TRBJ2-1; D remains unclear. Per the germline V gene, CDR1 is WSHSY and CDR2 is SAAADI. The CDR3 covers 11 residues. The V end was cut by 6 bases, the J end by 9 bases, with 9 bases between. The CDR3 nucleotides read TGCGCCAGCAGCCCCAAGATTGAGCAGTTCTTC. Amino acids: CASSPKIEQFF.

J is TRBJ2-7 and V is TRBV7-9; the D is unclear. The CDR3 is 13 residues long. Germline-derived CDR1 and CDR2 are SEHNR and FQNEAQ (reference sequence). V lost 1 base and J 2 bases, leaving 6 bases between the germline ends. CDR3 protein: CASSLDTAYEQYF. As DNA, the CDR3 is TGTGCCAGCAGCTTAGATACTGCCTACGAGCAGTACTTC.

The CDR3 DNA reads as TGTGCCAGCAGCTCCTTAGCGGGGGGAAGGACCGGGGAGCTGTTTTTT. Protein product: CASSSLAGGRTGELFF. The chain recombines TRBV7-6 with TRBJ2-2; 10 nucleotides match TRBD2. The CDR3 has 16 amino acids. In germline, CDR1 is SGHVS, CDR2 FNYEAQ. Unmatched junction bases numbered 7, after V lost 4 bases and J lost 5 bases. Together with reference TRBV7-6 and TRBJ2-2, the CDR3 gives the full variable domain: GAGVSQSPRYKVTKRGQDVALRCDPISGHVSLYWYRQALGQGPEFLTYFNYEAQQDKSGLPNDRFSAERPEGSISTLTIQRTEQRDSAMYRCASSSLAGGRTGELFFGEGSRLTVL.

The chain joins TRBV5-1 to TRBJ2-5; D not certain. The V and J ends lost 0 bases and 4 bases respectively, with 16 bases between them. CDR1 and CDR2 from the germline V gene are SGHRS and YFSETQ. The CDR3 is made up of 16 amino acids. CDR3 nucleotides: TGCGCCAGCAGCTTGGATTTCCCGGCCGGATCAGAGACCCAGTACTTC. It translates to CASSLDFPAGSETQYF. Variable domain in full (rest from reference TRBV5-1 and TRBJ2-5): KAGVTQTPRYLIKTRGQQVTLSCSPISGHRSVSWYQQTPGQGLQFLFEYFSETQRNKGNFPGRFSGRQFSNSRSEMNVSTLELGDSALYLCASSLDFPAGSETQYFGPGTRLLVL.

The chain uses TRBV6-5 and TRBJ2-7; possibly TRBD1 or TRBD2 for D (7 bases each). The CDR3 is made up of 15 amino acids. The V gene's germline CDR1 is MNHEY and CDR2 SVGAGI. The V gene lost 5 bases and the J gene lost 5 bases, with 19 bases spanning the gap. As DNA, the CDR3 is TGTGCCAGCAGTCGCCCGGGGCAGGGGGGGAACGAGCAGTACTTC. The encoded protein is CASSRPGQGGNEQYF.

V and J are TRBV2 and TRBJ1-5, with D unclear. The ends were cut back, 7 bases at V and 2 bases at J, with 9 bases in the middle. Germline-derived CDR1 and CDR2 are SNHLY and FYNNEI. CDR3 length: 13 residues. CDR3 region: CASTRVRNQPQHF. The CDR3 DNA reads TGTGCCAGCACGAGAGTTCGCAATCAGCCCCAGCATTTT.

Only one count was recorded for this clone. The rearrangement links TRBV5-1 to TRBJ2-5; D gene ambiguous. Looked up from germline, CDR1 is SGHRS and CDR2 is YFSETQ. The CDR3 length is 15 residues. V gave up 2 bases and J gave up 4 bases, with 15 bases separating them. CDR3 in amino acids: CASSFRGPGRETQYF. In DNA form, the CDR3 reads TGCGCCAGCAGCTTCCGCGGCCCAGGAAGAGAGACCCAGTACTTC.

The J gene is TRBJ2-4, the V gene TRBV4-1; 8 bases agree with TRBD2. CDR1 and CDR2 (germline): MGHRA, YSYEKL. The CDR3 is 18 residues long. V lost 2 bases to trimming and J lost 0 bases; unmatched junction nucleotides: 9. The CDR3 DNA is TGCGCCAGCAGCCAACAGCCTCGGGGGGGTATAGCCAAAAACATTCAGTACTTC. The encoded protein is CASSQQPRGGIAKNIQYF.

The V and J genes are TRBV30 and TRBJ1-1; D is possibly TRBD1 (5 bases). The CDR3 has 16 residues. The germline V gene encodes CDR1 GTSNPN and CDR2 SVGIG (reference sequence). Trimming left V 2 bases short and J 2 bases short, with 18 bases between. The CDR3 DNA follows: TGTGCCTGGAGTCCCCTAGACAGCCGGGCCAACACTGAAGCTTTCTTT. It translates to CAWSPLDSRANTEAFF.

This chain joins TRBV29-1 and TRBJ1-4, with D perhaps TRBD1 (6 bases). CDR1 is SQVTM, CDR2 ANQGSEA, per germline. Trimming took off 7 bases at V and 8 bases at J, with 17 bases between the two ends. The CDR3 has 13 residues. CDR3 residues: CSAGEIQGEKLFF. CDR3 DNA: TGCAGCGCAGGGGAGATCCAAGGCGAAAAACTGTTTTTT.

Remarks on this clone: A junction boundary mismatches the germline segment, possibly from a read error. In DNA, the CDR3 is TGTGCCATCAGTGAGTACACTGAAGCTCTCTTT. Amino acids: CAISEYTEALF. This chain joins TRBV10-3 and TRBJ1-1, with D uncertain. The CDR3 has 11 amino acids. Germline values: CDR1 ENHRY, CDR2 SYGVKD.